This TCR beta chain was sequenced in a study of spatial heterogeneity in lung cancer. Whole-study context: There were 70 to 80 donors, all of them untreated patients with early-stage non-small cell lung cancer.

Germline V gives CDR1 DFQATT, CDR2 SNEGSKA (reference sequence). The V end was cut by 8 bases, the J end by 5 bases, with 13 bases between. CDR3 length equals 12 residues. TCRdb itself ran the 5' RACE reads through MiXCR, one entry per CDR3 protein. The table lists tens of thousands of distinct CDR3 sequences, approximately 5.9% of them singletons. Points from the study as a whole: Follow-up blood showed ubiquitous expanded tumor TCRs less than blood at resection did.

As for time point: blood at routine non-recurrence follow-up after resection. The study sequenced unsorted whole RNA from tumor, nontumor lung or frozen PBMC. In this sample, this clonotype turned up many times. Its antigen is as yet unknown. This TCR was sampled from a female donor with early-stage non-small cell lung cancer. The V and J genes are TRBV20-1 and TRBJ2-1; D is unresolved. The source material was PBMCs, sampled at follow-up. The CDR3 DNA follows: TGCAGTTACACCCGGGCCGACAATGAGCAGTTCTTC. It specifies CSYTRADNEQFF.